The 25 T cell receptor beta chains given below trace back to one sample, sequenced in a study of response to subunit inactivated influenza vaccine. TCRdb fed the RT-PCR reads into MiXCR, producing one record per CDR3 protein. The sample lists around 750,000 distinct CDR3 sequences, around 20% occurring once. The specimen comprised PBMCs from blood, sampled roughly 5 days after vaccination. Every receptor here comes from a man aged 45-65 years who received an inactivated influenza vaccine.

About this clonotype: A much larger clone differs from this one at a single base, so this may be a read error. No conserved phenylalanine or tryptophan ends this CDR3, so it is likely a read error. The chain employs TRBV5-5 and TRBJ2-7, with D perhaps being TRBD1 or TRBD2 (5 bases each). The CDR3 spans 14 residues. Trimming cost V 3 bases and J 0 bases, with 10 bases left between them. Germline V gene data show CDR1 as SGHKS and CDR2 as YYEKEE (reference sequence). The CDR3 DNA reads as TGTGCCAGCAGCTGGGACGGTAGCTCCTACGAGCAGTACCTC. Protein sequence: CASSWDGSSYEQYL.

The rearrangement joins TRBV20-1 to TRBJ2-3; 7 positions agree with TRBD2. Germline trimming cut 6 bases from V and 4 bases from J; bases unmatched to any gene: 7. The CDR3 length is 13 residues. Germline CDR1 and CDR2: DFQATT and SNEGSKA (reference sequence). The CDR3 region is CSAGGTAPDTQYF. CDR3 DNA: TGCAGTGCGGGAGGGACCGCGCCAGATACGCAGTATTTT.

At least ten counts were recorded for this clonotype. The chain recombines TRBV6-2 or TRBV6-3 with TRBJ2-7, with 12 positions matching TRBD2. CDR1 MNHEY and CDR2 SVGEGT come from the germline V gene. V shed 6 bases and J 3 bases; nucleotides not matched to a gene: 6. CDR3 length: 15 residues. The chain's CDR3 is CASSKMGLAGYEQYF. The DNA for the CDR3 is TGTGCCAGCAGCAAAATGGGACTAGCGGGCTACGAGCAGTACTTC.

This chain uses TRBV7-9 with TRBJ2-3; D may match TRBD1 or TRBD2 (5 bases each). Germline V gives CDR1 SEHNR, CDR2 FQNEAQ (reference sequence). The CDR3 runs to 15 residues. V gave up 3 bases and J gave up 2 bases, with 12 bases separating them. CDR3 residues: CASSFGDGDTDTQYF. The CDR3 DNA sequence: TGTGCCAGCAGCTTTGGGGACGGGGACACAGATACGCAGTATTTT.

This chain connects TRBV15 to TRBJ2-7, with 7 positions matching TRBD2. Germline V lookup: CDR1 LNHNV, CDR2 YYDKDF (reference sequence). The CDR3 loop spans 14 amino acids. Trimming at V came to 2 bases and at J to 2 bases, leaving 3 bases not matched to a gene. The CDR3 loop reads CATSRSGIAYEQYF. CDR3 DNA sequence: TGTGCCACCAGCAGAAGCGGGATTGCCTACGAGCAGTACTTC.

The chain employs TRBV3-1 and TRBJ2-7, with D possibly being TRBD1 (7 bases). CDR1 LGHDT and CDR2 YNNKEL come from the germline V gene (reference sequence). V was shortened by 1 base and J by 6 bases, with 13 bases between the two germline ends. This CDR3 contains 14 residues. The CDR3 spells CASSQVGGGSEQYF. As DNA, the CDR3 is TGTGCCAGCAGCCAAGTCGGAGGGGGCTCCGAGCAGTACTTC.

V is TRBV20-1 and J is TRBJ2-6; 8 nucleotides align to TRBD1. V was pared by 3 bases and J by 2 bases, with 9 bases of the junction left unmatched. The CDR3 extends over 17 amino acids. Germline loops: CDR1 DFQATT, CDR2 SNEGSKA (reference sequence). CDR3 in amino acids: CSASYDRGITGANVLTF. The CDR3 bases are TGCAGTGCTAGTTACGACAGGGGCATAACTGGGGCCAACGTCCTGACTTTC.

This clonotype was seen a handful of times. This sequence joins TRBV7-2 and TRBJ1-3, with D maybe TRBD1 (5 bases). V was cut by 2 bases and J by 2 bases, with 7 bases left in between. CDR1 is SGHTA, CDR2 FQGNSA, per germline. The CDR3 runs to 14 residues. CDR3 sequence: CASSLRQTGNTIYF. The CDR3 DNA reads as TGTGCCAGCAGCTTAAGACAGACTGGAAACACCATATATTTT.

This clonotype was detected a few times. The genes are TRBV11-2 and TRBJ2-2; 9 bases are a match to TRBD2. The CDR3 has 15 amino acids. The junction had 6 bases not matched to a gene; V was cut back by 4 bases and J by 6 bases. The germline V gene has CDR1 SGHAT and CDR2 FQNNGV. CDR3 region: CASSSGTSSPGELFF. As DNA, the CDR3 is TGTGCCAGCAGCTCCGGGACTAGCAGCCCCGGGGAGCTGTTTTTT.

The chain joins TRBV12-3 or TRBV12-4 to TRBJ2-2, with TRBD2 as a possible D gene (7 bases). The length of the CDR3 is 14 residues. Trimming left V 5 bases short and J 6 bases short, with 13 bases between. For the CDR3, the DNA is TGTGCCAGCAGTAGCCGCGGGGGCCCCGGGGAGCTGTTTTTT. This gives the protein CASSSRGGPGELFF.

This clonotype was detected only a few times. The genes are TRBV24-1 and TRBJ2-5; D call uncertain. Looked up from germline, CDR1 is KGHDR and CDR2 is SFDVKD. Between the trimmed V and J ends, which lost 2 bases and 4 bases, there was a span of 7 bases. This CDR3 spans 13 amino acids. DNA of the CDR3: TGTGCCACCAGTGATTCTGGAAGAGAGACCCAGTACTTC. Translated, it gives CATSDSGRETQYF.

This clonotype was counted only a few times. V usage is TRBV7-7 and J usage is TRBJ2-7; 9 positions match TRBD2. V shed 5 bases, J shed 7 bases, and the junction held 12 bases outside the gene matches. The CDR3 length is 15 residues. CDR1 and CDR2 from the germline V gene are SSHAT and FNYEAQ (reference sequence). CDR3 sequence reads: CASSPGVAGVSEQYF. The CDR3 DNA reads TGTGCCAGCAGCCCCGGGGTAGCGGGAGTATCTGAGCAGTACTTC.

This clonotype has at least ten counts. The genes are TRBV20-1 and TRBJ1-2; 7 nucleotides match TRBD1. CDR3 size: 9 residues. The junction had 2 bases not matched to a gene; V was cut back by 2 bases and J by 14 bases. The germline gives CDR1 DFQATT, CDR2 SNEGSKA (reference sequence). CDR3 region: CSARTGQTF. In DNA form, the CDR3 reads TGCAGTGCTAGAACGGGACAGACCTTC.

The chain uses TRBV9 and TRBJ1-2, with 9 positions matching TRBD1. CDR3 length: 15 residues. Trimming took 0 bases from V and 6 from J; bases not matched to a gene: 6. The germline gives CDR1 SGDLS, CDR2 YYNGEE. CDR3 nucleotide sequence: TGTGCCAGCAGCGTAGCCCCGGGACAGGGAAATGGCTACACCTTC. This gives the protein CASSVAPGQGNGYTF.

In this sample, this clonotype turned up once. This rearrangement joins TRBV6-1 to TRBJ2-6; D may be TRBD1 (6 bases). Germline assignment: CDR1 MNHNS and CDR2 SASEGT. This CDR3 is built from 15 residues. V was pared by 7 bases and J by 1 base, with 11 bases between. CDR3 region: CASIRTGSGANVLTF. CDR3 nucleotide sequence: TGTGCCAGCATTCGAACAGGGTCTGGGGCCAACGTCCTGACTTTC.

This clonotype was seen more than once but under ten times. The chain is built from TRBV20-1 and TRBJ2-2, with 9 bases fitting TRBD2. This CDR3 is 15 amino acids long. After removal of 5 bases from V and 5 bases from J, the junction contained 9 bases not matched to a gene. Germline loops: CDR1 DFQATT, CDR2 SNEGSKA (reference sequence). The DNA for the CDR3 is TGCAGTGCTCCACGACGCGGGGGGGAAACCGGGGAGCTGTTTTTT. This codes for CSAPRRGGETGELFF.

The genes are TRBV27 and TRBJ2-2; 10 nucleotides line up with TRBD2. Per the germline V gene, CDR1 is MNHEY and CDR2 is SMNVEV (reference sequence). This CDR3 is 17 amino acids long. J gave up 4 bases and V 6 bases, and 11 bases lay outside the gene matches. The CDR3 bases are TGTGCCAGCAGCTGGATGGTAGCGGGGGGATCCACCGGGGAGCTGTTTTTT. Its translation: CASSWMVAGGSTGELFF.

This chain joins TRBV12-3 or TRBV12-4 and TRBJ2-2, with D perhaps TRBD2 (6 bases). Trimming pared 3 bases from V and 3 bases from J, leaving 11 bases between. The CDR3 sequence is 15 residues long. CDR3 DNA sequence: TGTGCCAGCAGTTTCCCGGGAGACGACACCGGGGAGCTGTTTTTT. As protein: CASSFPGDDTGELFF.

This clonotype was found many times. In DNA form, the CDR3 reads TGCGCCAGCAGCCAAGATGGGACTACTCGACTTATGTATACGCAGTATTTT. Translated, it gives CASSQDGTTRLMYTQYF. The V gene is TRBV4-3, the J gene TRBJ2-3, with 7 positions matching TRBD2. This CDR3 region has 17 residues. Trimming cost V 0 bases and J 7 bases; bases outside gene matches: 13. CDR1 and CDR2 from the germline V gene are LGHNA and YSLEER.

The V call is TRBV4-2, the J call TRBJ2-2, with D perhaps matching TRBD1 (6 bases). CDR1 and CDR2 (germline): LGHNA, YNFKEQ. V gave up 0 bases and J gave up 3 bases, with 17 bases separating them. The CDR3 has 18 residues. CDR3 coding DNA: TGTGCCAGCAGCCAAGAACTCTATCAGGGGCGGGACACCGGGGAGCTGTTTTTT. It encodes CASSQELYQGRDTGELFF.

This clonotype was seen a few times. Because the CDR3 is missing its conserved closing phenylalanine or tryptophan, this is likely a read error. Because the CDR3's place on the DNA is in doubt, the DNA is left out and the CDR3 is given as listed by TCRdb. This rearrangement joins TRBV11-2 to TRBJ2-3; TRBD2, the table's D call, was not compared with the DNA. The CDR3 has 13 amino acids, counting both end residues. CDR1 is SGHAT, CDR2 FQNNGV, per germline. The CDR3 sequence is CASSEYSGSHPSL.

This chain uses TRBV29-1 with TRBJ1-2; 11 bases are shared with TRBD1. In germline, CDR1 is SQVTM, CDR2 ANQGSEA. V gave up 2 bases and J gave up 2 bases; unmatched junction bases: 10. This CDR3 region has 17 residues. CDR3 region: CSVELIRRDRGNYGYTF. The CDR3 DNA sequence: TGCAGCGTTGAATTAATCCGACGGGACAGGGGGAACTATGGCTACACCTTC.

The rearrangement uses TRBV6-1 and TRBJ1-2, with D hard to call. Germline V gene sequence: CDR1 MNHNS, CDR2 SASEGT. The V and J ends lost 7 bases and 3 bases respectively, with 18 bases between them. The CDR3 extends over 15 amino acids. The CDR3 DNA sequence: TGTGCCAGCACCGAATCGACCAGCGGGTACTATGGCTACACCTTC. This encodes CASTESTSGYYGYTF.

The chain carries TRBV25-1 and TRBJ2-6, with 7 nucleotides matching TRBD2. The CDR3 contains 15 residues. Trimming cost V 6 bases and J 3 bases; bases outside gene matches: 5. Germline assignment: CDR1 MGHDK and CDR2 SYGVNS. The CDR3 here is CASSEGGLGANVLTF. DNA of the CDR3: TGTGCCAGCAGCGAGGGAGGGCTTGGGGCCAACGTCCTGACTTTC.

V and J are TRBV7-8 and TRBJ2-1, with D possibly matching TRBD2 (6 bases). Deletions cut 5 bases from V and 5 bases from J, with 16 bases between. The CDR3 extends over 15 amino acids. CDR1 is SGHVS and CDR2 is FQNEAQ in the germline V gene. This chain's CDR3 is CASSRRRDWNNEQFF. In nucleotides, the CDR3 is TGTGCCAGCAGCCGCCGGAGGGACTGGAACAATGAGCAGTTCTTC. The full variable domain, completed using reference TRBV7-8 and TRBJ2-1, is GAGVSQSPRYKVAKRGQDVALRCDPISGHVSLFWYQQALGQGPEFLTYFQNEAQLDKSGLPSDRFFAERPEGSVSTLKIQRTQQEDSAVYLCASSRRRDWNNEQFFGPGTRLTVL.